Following are 4 T cell receptor beta chains from one sample sequenced in a study of B cell selection in AIRE deficiency. TCRdb's copy holds only in-frame clones and misses some; the assay was immunoSEQ multiplex PCR. The data show roughly 25,000 clones, approximately 97% seen once. Sorting defined conventional CD4 T cells as CD4+CD127+. The sample consisted of conventional CD4+ T cells sorted from PBMCs. The receptors here all came from a human donor with AIRE deficiency.

For this clone: One junction end does not reproduce the germline sequence, and a read error may be involved. The J gene is TRBJ2-4, the V gene TRBV19; no reliable D call. Germline CDR1 and CDR2: LNHDA and SQIVND (reference sequence). The CDR3 consists of 14 residues. This CDR3 is CASSLELAKNIQYF. CDR3 DNA: TGTGCCAGTAGTTTAGAACTAGCCAAAAACATTCAGTACTTC.

The chain uses TRBV18 and TRBJ2-2; D perhaps matches TRBD1 (5 bases). The germline V gene encodes CDR1 KGHSH and CDR2 LQKENI. Trimming took off 3 bases at V and 7 bases at J, with 15 bases between the two ends. The CDR3 is 15 residues long. DNA for the CDR3: TGTGCCAGCTCACCGATCTTGCAGGGTCACGGGGAGCTGTTTTTT. Encoded protein: CASSPILQGHGELFF.

The chain has TRBV6-1 and TRBJ2-5; possibly TRBD2 for D (5 bases). V lost 3 bases, J lost 4 bases, and 12 bases lay in between. Germline CDR1 is MNHNS and CDR2 is SASEGT. This CDR3 is built from 14 residues. This CDR3 is CASSERVPRETQYF. As DNA, the CDR3 is TGTGCCAGCAGTGAGCGGGTTCCACGAGAGACCCAGTACTTC.

The CDR3 protein is CASSLGGTGLPGNTIYF. CDR3 coding DNA: TGTGCCAGCAGCTTAGGGGGGACAGGCCTCCCTGGAAACACCATATATTTT. This chain joins TRBV7-2 and TRBJ1-3; TRBD1 matches at 8 bases. The CDR3 contains 17 residues. The V gene's germline CDR1 is SGHTA and CDR2 FQGNSA. Losses at the gene ends were 1 base for V and 2 bases for J; bases not matched to a gene: 7.